The clone carrying this T cell receptor beta chain was seen only once. Its antigen is currently unknown. There are 14 residues in the CDR3. V was trimmed by 0 bases and J by 8 bases, leaving 14 bases between them. The germline gives CDR1 SGDLS, CDR2 YYNGEE. Assay used: immunoSEQ multiplex PCR; TCRdb lists only in-frame clones, some missing. The sample holds 55,000 to 85,000 clones, roughly 90% seen once. This entry is derived from a study of graft-versus-host responses after intestinal transplantation. At the level of the study: Each of the recipients got a multivisceral, liver-intestinal, or isolated intestinal transplant. Every transplant recipient was induced with anti-thymocyte globulin, then maintained on tacrolimus and steroids for two to four years.

General study findings and limits: Ileal or blood samples showed some GvH clones first, and such clones were also found in recipient marrow.

The specimen was unstimulated CD8+ T cells sorted from spleen or lymph node cells, collected before intestinal transplant. This clonotype was sampled from a human donor who received an intestinal transplant. This chain links TRBV9 with TRBJ1-2; D uncertain. CDR3 nucleotides: TGTGCCAGCAGCGTAGACGCAGGCAGTAGAGGCTACACCTTC. As protein: CASSVDAGSRGYTF.